This T cell receptor beta chain was documented in a study of T cells in localized non-small cell lung cancer. Study results and caveats: There were a median around 53 of the top 100 tumor clones appearing in adjacent lung.

The CDR3 runs to 12 residues. The germline V and J ends were trimmed by 2 bases and 3 bases, with 4 bases remaining between them. Germline CDR1 and CDR2: MGHDK and SYGVNS. Profiled with immunoSEQ multiplex PCR; TCRdb holds only in-frame clones, not every one. Among just over 1,400 clones listed, just under 20% were seen once. Concerning this clone: Its antigen remains unidentified.

The sequenced sample was normal lung tissue next to the tumor, obtained before any cancer treatment. This TCR derives from a woman aged 40-70 years with stage II lung adenocarcinoma. The V and J genes are TRBV25-1 and TRBJ1-1; D gene unclear. DNA for the CDR3: TGTGCCAGCAGTGAAAGTGACACTGAAGCTTTCTTT. As protein: CASSESDTEAFF.